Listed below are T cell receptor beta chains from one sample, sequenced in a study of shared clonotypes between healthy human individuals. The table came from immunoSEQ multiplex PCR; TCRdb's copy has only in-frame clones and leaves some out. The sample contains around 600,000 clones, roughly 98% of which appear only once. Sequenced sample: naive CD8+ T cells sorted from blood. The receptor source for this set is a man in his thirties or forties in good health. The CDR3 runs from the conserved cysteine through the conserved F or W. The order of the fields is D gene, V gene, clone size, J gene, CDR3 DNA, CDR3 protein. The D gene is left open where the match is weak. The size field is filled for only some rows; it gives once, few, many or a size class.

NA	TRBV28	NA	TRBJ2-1	TGTGCCAGTTCGTTCTTGGTGGGGACCTACAATGAGCAGTTCTTC	CASSFLVGTYNEQFF
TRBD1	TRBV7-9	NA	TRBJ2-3	TGTGCCAGCAGCTCGGCCGACGGACAGGGGTATAGAGATACGCAGTATTTT	CASSSADGQGYRDTQYF
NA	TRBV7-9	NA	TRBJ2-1	TGTGCCAGCAGCTCTCGCGGAAGCTCCTACAATGAGCAGTTCTTC	CASSSRGSSYNEQFF
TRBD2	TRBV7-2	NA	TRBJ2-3	TGTGCCAGCAGCATGACTAGCGGGAGGTATGGAGATACGCAGTATTTT	CASSMTSGRYGDTQYF
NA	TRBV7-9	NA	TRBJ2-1	TGTGCCAGCAAAGGCGGAGGTGAGCAGTTCTTC	CASKGGGEQFF
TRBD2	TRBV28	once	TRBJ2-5	TGTGCCAGCAGTACAACTAGCGGGAGGGAGACCCAGTACTTC	CASSTTSGRETQYF
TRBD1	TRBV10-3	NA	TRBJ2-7	TGTGCCATCAGTGAGGGGACAGAAACCTACGAGCAGTACTTC	CAISEGTETYEQYF
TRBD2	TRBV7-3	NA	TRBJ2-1	TGTGCCAGCAGCTTAGCGGGAGTTGGCGATGAGCAGTTCTTC	CASSLAGVGDEQFF
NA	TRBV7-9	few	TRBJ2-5	TGTGCCAGCAGCCGTGTAGGAGGAACCGAAGAGACCCAGTACTTC	CASSRVGGTEETQYF
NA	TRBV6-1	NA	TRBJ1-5	TGTGCCAGCAGTGAGAGAGGGGCGGGCAATCAGCCCCAGCATTTT	CASSERGAGNQPQHF
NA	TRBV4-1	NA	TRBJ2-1	TGCGCCAGCAGCCAGGAAGACTCTGGACCACACGTAATATACAATGAGCAGTTCTTC	CASSQEDSGPHVIYNEQFF
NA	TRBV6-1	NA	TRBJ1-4	TGTGCCAGCAGTGAACGCAGGGTAGGAGATGAAAAACTGTTTTTT	CASSERRVGDEKLFF
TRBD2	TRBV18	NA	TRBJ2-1	TGTGCCAGCTCACCCCTAGCGGTGCTAAGCTCCTACAATGAGCAGTTCTTC	CASSPLAVLSSYNEQFF
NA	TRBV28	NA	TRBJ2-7	TGTGCCAGCAGGGACATCACCTACGAGCAGTACTTC	CASRDITYEQYF
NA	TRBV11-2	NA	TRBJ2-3	TGTGCCAGCAGCTCCAAGCTAGGGAGGCACACAGATACGCAGTATTTT	CASSSKLGRHTDTQYF
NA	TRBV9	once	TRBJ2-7	TGTGCCAGCAGCGTAGAGGGATCGATCGTTTCCCACGAGCAGTACTTC	CASSVEGSIVSHEQYF
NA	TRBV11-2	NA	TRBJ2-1	TGTGCCAGCAGCTTAGAAGCGACCGCCTACAATGAGCAGTTCTTC	CASSLEATAYNEQFF
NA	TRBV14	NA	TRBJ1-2	TGTGCCAGCAGCCTCTACAGGGCTAAGGGCTACACCTTC	CASSLYRAKGYTF
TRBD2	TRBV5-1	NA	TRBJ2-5	TGCGCCAGCAGCCTTGGGACTAGCGGCCAAGAGACCCAGTACTTC	CASSLGTSGQETQYF
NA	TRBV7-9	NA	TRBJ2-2	TGTGCCAGCAGCTTAGACCGTAGGTCCGGGGAGCTGTTTTTT	CASSLDRRSGELFF
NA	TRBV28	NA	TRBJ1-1	TGTGCCAGCAGTCCATCGAACACTGAAGCTTTCTTT	CASSPSNTEAFF
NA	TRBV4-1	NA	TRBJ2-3	TGCGCCAGCAGCCAGGAACTAGGTTCTGGTACGCAGTATTTT	CASSQELGSGTQYF
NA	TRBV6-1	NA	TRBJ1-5	TGTGCCACCTACGATGCCCTTAATCAGCCCCAGCATTTT	CATYDALNQPQHF
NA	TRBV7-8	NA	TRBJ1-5	TGTGCCAGCAGCCCCGGGACAAACAATCAGCCCCAGCATTTT	CASSPGTNNQPQHF
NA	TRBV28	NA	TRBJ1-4	TGTGCCAGCAGTAGACAGGCGGGTGAAAAACTGTTTTTT	CASSRQAGEKLFF
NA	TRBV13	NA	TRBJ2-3	TGTGCCAGCAGCCCCAGCCGCACAGATACGCAGTATTTT	CASSPSRTDTQYF
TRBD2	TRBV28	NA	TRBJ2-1	TGTGCCAGCGGACTAGCATTGTGGGATGAGCAGTTCTTC	CASGLALWDEQFF
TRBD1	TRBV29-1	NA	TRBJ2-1	TGCAGCGTTCACTATGGGACAGGGCGGGACAATGAGCAGTTCTTC	CSVHYGTGRDNEQFF
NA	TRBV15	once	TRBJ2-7	TGTGCCACCAGCATTACCTTCTACGAGCAGTACTTC	CATSITFYEQYF
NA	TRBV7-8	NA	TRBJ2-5	TGTGCCAGCAGCTTAGAAAGGGCCGGGACAACCGACGATGAGACCCAGTACTTC	CASSLERAGTTDDETQYF
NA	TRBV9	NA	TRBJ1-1	TGTGCCAGCAGTCTGACTGGGGGGCAGCCCCTTGAAGCTTTCTTT	CASSLTGGQPLEAFF
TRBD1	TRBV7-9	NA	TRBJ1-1	TGTGCCAGCAGCCTAACAGGGGGCACTGAAGCTTTCTTT	CASSLTGGTEAFF
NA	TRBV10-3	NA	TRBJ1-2	TGTGCCATCAGTGAGTCGTCAGGGAGAGATGGCTACACCTTC	CAISESSGRDGYTF
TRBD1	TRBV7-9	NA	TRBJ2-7	TGTGCCAGCAGCCCCTCGACAGGGATCTACGAGCAGTACTTC	CASSPSTGIYEQYF
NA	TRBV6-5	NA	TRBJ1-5	TGTGCCAGCACCCCAGGCAGCAATCAGCCCCAGCATTTT	CASTPGSNQPQHF
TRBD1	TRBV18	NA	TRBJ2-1	TGTGCCAGCTCACCAAGAAGCGGACAGGGTAATGAGCAGTTCTTC	CASSPRSGQGNEQFF
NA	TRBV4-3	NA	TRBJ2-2	TGCGCAAGCGGAGTGGCAAACACCGGGGAGCTGTTTTTT	CASGVANTGELFF
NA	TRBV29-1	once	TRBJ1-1	TGCAGCGTTGACCCGTACGGTGCGCAAGGTGAAGCTTTCTTT	CSVDPYGAQGEAFF
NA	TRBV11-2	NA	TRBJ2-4	TGTGCCAGCAGCTTAGGGGGTAGCAACATTCAGTACTTC	CASSLGGSNIQYF
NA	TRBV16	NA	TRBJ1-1	TGTGCCAGCAGCCAATCGCCAGTGAACACTGAAGCTTTCTTT	CASSQSPVNTEAFF
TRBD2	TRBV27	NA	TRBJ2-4	TGTGCCAGCAGTTTAGGAAGCGGGAGGTCTTCCAAAAACATTCAGTACTTC	CASSLGSGRSSKNIQYF
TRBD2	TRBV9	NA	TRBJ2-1	TGTGCCAGCAGCCCCCGACTAGCGGGAGATCATGAGCAGTTCTTC	CASSPRLAGDHEQFF
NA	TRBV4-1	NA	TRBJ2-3	TGCGCCAGCAGCGACTTCACAGATACGCAGTATTTT	CASSDFTDTQYF
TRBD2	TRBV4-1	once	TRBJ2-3	TGCGCCAGCAGCCAAGGGCCTAGCGGGGGCACAGATACGCAGTATTTT	CASSQGPSGGTDTQYF
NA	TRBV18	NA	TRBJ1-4	TGTGCCAGCTCGGAAGGGATTGCAACTAATGAAAAACTGTTTTTT	CASSEGIATNEKLFF
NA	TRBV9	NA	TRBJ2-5	TGTGCCAGCAGCGTCTCCGGACTACAAGAGACCCAGTACTTC	CASSVSGLQETQYF
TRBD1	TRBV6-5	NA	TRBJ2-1	TGTGCCAGCAGCCTCGACAGGGTCTCCTACAATGAGCAGTTCTTC	CASSLDRVSYNEQFF
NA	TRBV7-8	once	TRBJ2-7	TGTGCCAGCAGCTTTGGCCTTTCAAGCTCCTACGAGCAGTACTTC	CASSFGLSSSYEQYF
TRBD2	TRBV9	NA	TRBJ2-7	TGTGCCAGCAGCGTAGGGCTAGCGGGAGTAGAGTACGAGCAGTACTTC	CASSVGLAGVEYEQYF
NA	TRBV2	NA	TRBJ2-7	TGTGCCAGCAGTGTAATCGGGGCTGGGGCCTACGAGCAGTACTTC	CASSVIGAGAYEQYF
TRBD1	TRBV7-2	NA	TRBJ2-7	TGTGCCAGCAGCGCTCGGACAGGGAGCCCCTACGAGCAGTACTTC	CASSARTGSPYEQYF
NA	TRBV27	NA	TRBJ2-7	TGTGCCAGCCTAGGACCCTCCTACGAGCAGTACTTC	CASLGPSYEQYF
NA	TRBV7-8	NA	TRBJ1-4	TGTGCCAGCAGCTTTGGGGGGACTAATGAAAAACTGTTTTTT	CASSFGGTNEKLFF
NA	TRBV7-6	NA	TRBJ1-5	TGTGCCAGCAGTCCGGGGAGGGGTAGCAATCAGCCCCAGCATTTT	CASSPGRGSNQPQHF
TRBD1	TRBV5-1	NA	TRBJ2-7	TGCGCCAGCAGCTACGGGACAGGTTCCTACGAGCAGTACTTC	CASSYGTGSYEQYF
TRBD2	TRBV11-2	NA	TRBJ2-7	TGTGCCAGCAGCTTAGATAGTCTAGCGGGAGTCGTCGAGCAGTACTTC	CASSLDSLAGVVEQYF
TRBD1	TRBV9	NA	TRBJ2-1	TGTGCCAGCAGCGGGGGACAGGTGGCCTACAATGAGCAGTTCTTC	CASSGGQVAYNEQFF
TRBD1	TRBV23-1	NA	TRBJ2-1	TGCGCCAGCAGCCCTAAAGGCGGCTTATTACACAGGGGTGAGCAGTTCTTC	CASSPKGGLLHRGEQFF
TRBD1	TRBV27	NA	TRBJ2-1	TGTGCCAGCAGTCTAGGGACAGGGGGGAACTACAATGAGCAGTTCTTC	CASSLGTGGNYNEQFF